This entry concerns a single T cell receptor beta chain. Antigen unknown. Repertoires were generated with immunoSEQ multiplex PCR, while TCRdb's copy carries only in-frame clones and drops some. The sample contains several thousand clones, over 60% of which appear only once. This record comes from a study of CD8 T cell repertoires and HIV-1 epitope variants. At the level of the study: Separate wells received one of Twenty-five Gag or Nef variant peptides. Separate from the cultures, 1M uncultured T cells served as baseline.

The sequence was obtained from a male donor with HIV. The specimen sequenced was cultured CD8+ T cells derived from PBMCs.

The CDR3, as DNA: TGTGCCAGCAGTACAGGGATCGAGACCGGGGAGCTGTTTTTT. Translated: CASSTGIETGELFF. This chain connects TRBV6-1 to TRBJ2-2; TRBD1 might be the D (6 bases). The CDR3 has 14 residues. With 5 bases removed from V and 5 bases from J, the gap between germline ends came to 12 bases. Looked up from germline, CDR1 is MNHNS and CDR2 is SASEGT.